This T cell receptor (beta chain) was documented in a study of vaccination and CD4 T cells after COVID-19. Study context: Post-COVID samples were collected a median roughly 3 months following diagnosis, spanning 35 to 161.

Sequence data for DNA of cultured CD4+ T cells were generated by the Oncomine TCR Beta short-read assay. TCRdb recomputed calls from the PCR reads with MiXCR, one row per CDR3 protein. The table has 15,000 or so distinct CDR3 sequences, roughly 29% seen once. This clonotype was seen more than once but under ten times. The antigen is unknown. The CDR3 totals 14 residues. V was pared by 7 bases and J by 4 bases, with 6 bases of the junction left unmatched. CDR1 is MNHEY and CDR2 is SVGEGT in the germline V gene. The treatment was: roughly 10-day PBMC culture with coronavirus spike peptide pools or control peptides (ViraFEST assay). After around ten days of culture, CD4+ T cells were negatively selected.

The sequence was obtained from a human donor with COVID-19. The chain is built from TRBV6-2 or TRBV6-3 and TRBJ2-3; 9 bases agree with TRBD2. The sequencing input was cultured CD4+ T cells from blood. The CDR3 sequence: CASKGGGAPDTQYF. Here the CDR3 DNA reads TGTGCCAGCAAGGGCGGGGGGGCCCCAGATACGCAGTATTTT.